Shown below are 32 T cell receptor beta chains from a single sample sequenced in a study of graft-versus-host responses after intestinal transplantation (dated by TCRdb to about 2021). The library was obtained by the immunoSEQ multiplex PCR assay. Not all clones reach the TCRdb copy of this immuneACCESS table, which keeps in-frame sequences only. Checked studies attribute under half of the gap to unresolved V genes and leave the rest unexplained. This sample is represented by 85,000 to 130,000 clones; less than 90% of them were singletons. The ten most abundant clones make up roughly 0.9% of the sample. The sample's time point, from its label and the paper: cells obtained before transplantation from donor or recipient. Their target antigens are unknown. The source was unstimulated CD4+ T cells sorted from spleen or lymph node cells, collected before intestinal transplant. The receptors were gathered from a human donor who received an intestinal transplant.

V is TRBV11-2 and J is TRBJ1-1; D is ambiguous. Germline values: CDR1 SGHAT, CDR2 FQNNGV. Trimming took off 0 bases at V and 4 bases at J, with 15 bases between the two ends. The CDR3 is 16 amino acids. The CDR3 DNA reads TGTGCCAGCAGCTTAGATCAAACCCCCGGCGGCACTGAAGCTTTCTTT. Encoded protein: CASSLDQTPGGTEAFF. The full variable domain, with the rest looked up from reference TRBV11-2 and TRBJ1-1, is EAGVAQSPRYKIIEKRQSVAFWCNPISGHATLYWYQQILGQGPKLLIQFQNNGVVDDSQLPKDRFSAERLKGVDSTLKIQPAKLEDSAVYLCASSLDQTPGGTEAFFGQGTRLTVV.

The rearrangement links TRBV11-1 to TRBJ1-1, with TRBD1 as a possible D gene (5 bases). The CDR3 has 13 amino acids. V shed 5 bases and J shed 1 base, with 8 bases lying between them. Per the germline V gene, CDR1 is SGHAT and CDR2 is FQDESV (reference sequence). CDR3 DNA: TGTGCCAGCAGCCCCCAGGGGAACACTGAAGCTTTCTTT. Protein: CASSPQGNTEAFF.

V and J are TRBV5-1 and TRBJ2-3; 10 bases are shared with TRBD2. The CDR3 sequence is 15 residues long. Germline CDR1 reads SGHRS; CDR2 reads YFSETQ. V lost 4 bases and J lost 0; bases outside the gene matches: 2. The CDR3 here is CASSLAGESTDTQYF. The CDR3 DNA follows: TGCGCCAGCAGCCTAGCGGGAGAGAGCACAGATACGCAGTATTTT. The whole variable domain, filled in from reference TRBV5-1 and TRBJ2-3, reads KAGVTQTPRYLIKTRGQQVTLSCSPISGHRSVSWYQQTPGQGLQFLFEYFSETQRNKGNFPGRFSGRQFSNSRSEMNVSTLELGDSALYLCASSLAGESTDTQYFGPGTRLTVL.

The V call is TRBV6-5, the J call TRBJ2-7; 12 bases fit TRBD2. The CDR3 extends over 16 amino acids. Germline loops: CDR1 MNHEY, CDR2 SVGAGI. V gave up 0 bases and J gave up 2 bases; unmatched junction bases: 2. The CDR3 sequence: CASSYSPSGGAYEQYF. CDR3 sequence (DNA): TGTGCCAGCAGTTACTCTCCTAGCGGGGGGGCCTACGAGCAGTACTTC.

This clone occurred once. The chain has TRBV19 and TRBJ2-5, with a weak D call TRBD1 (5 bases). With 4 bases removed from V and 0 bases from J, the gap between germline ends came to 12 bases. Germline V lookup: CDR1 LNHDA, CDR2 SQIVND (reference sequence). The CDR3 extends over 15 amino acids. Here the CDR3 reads CASSRRQNYQETQYF. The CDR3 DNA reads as TGTGCCAGTAGTAGGAGACAGAATTACCAAGAGACCCAGTACTTC.

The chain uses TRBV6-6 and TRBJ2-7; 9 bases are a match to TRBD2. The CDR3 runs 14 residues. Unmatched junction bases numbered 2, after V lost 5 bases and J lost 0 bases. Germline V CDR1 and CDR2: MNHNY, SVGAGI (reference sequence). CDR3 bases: TGTGCCAGCAGTACGACTAGCGGCTCCTACGAGCAGTACTTC. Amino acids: CASSTTSGSYEQYF.

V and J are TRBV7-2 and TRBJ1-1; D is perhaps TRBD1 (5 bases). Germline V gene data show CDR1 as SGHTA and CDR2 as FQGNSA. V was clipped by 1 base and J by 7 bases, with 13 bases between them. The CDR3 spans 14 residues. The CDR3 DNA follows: TGTGCCAGCAGCTTAGGCCGACAGTCCGATGAAGCTTTCTTT. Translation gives CASSLGRQSDEAFF.

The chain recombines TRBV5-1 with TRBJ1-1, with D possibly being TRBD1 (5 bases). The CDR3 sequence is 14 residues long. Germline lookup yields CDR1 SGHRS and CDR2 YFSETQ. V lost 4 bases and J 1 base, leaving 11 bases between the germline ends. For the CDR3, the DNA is TGCGCCAGCAGCCTACTTACAGGGAACACTGAAGCTTTCTTT. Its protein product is CASSLLTGNTEAFF.

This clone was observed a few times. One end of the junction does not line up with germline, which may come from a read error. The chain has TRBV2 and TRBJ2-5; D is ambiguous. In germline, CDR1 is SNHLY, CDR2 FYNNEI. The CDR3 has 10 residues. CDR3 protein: CASREETQYF. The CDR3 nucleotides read TGTGCCAGCAGGGAAGAGACCCAGTACTTC.

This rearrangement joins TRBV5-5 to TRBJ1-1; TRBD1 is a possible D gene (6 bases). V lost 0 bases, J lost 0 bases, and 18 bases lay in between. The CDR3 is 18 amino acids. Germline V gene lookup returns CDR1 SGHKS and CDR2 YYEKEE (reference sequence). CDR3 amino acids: CASSLVLGGPILNTEAFF. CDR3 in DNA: TGTGCCAGCAGCTTGGTACTCGGGGGCCCTATCTTGAACACTGAAGCTTTCTTT.

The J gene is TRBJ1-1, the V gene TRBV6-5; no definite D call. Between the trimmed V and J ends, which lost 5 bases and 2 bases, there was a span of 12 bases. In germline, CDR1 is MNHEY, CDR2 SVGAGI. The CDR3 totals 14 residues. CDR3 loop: CASSEGGSNTEAFF. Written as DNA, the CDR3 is TGTGCCAGCAGTGAAGGTGGCAGCAACACTGAAGCTTTCTTT.

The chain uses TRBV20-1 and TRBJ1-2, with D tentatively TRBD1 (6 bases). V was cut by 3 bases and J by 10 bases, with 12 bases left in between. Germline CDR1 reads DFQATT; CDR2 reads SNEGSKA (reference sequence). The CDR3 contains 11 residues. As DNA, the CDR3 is TGCAGTGCTAGGGCGACAGGAAACTACACCTTC. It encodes CSARATGNYTF.

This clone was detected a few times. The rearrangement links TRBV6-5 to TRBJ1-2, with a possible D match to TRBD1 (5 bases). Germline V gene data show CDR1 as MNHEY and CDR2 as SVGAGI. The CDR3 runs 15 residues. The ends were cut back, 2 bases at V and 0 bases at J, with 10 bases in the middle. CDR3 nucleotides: TGTGCCAGCAGTTACCGGGGGGATGCTAACTATGGCTACACCTTC. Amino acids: CASSYRGDANYGYTF.

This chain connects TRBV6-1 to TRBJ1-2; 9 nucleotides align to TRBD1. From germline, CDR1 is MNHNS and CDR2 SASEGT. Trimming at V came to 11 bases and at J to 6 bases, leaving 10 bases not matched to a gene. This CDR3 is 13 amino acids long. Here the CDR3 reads CAGRDRVFHGYTF. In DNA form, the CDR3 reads TGTGCCGGCCGGGACAGGGTATTTCATGGCTACACCTTC.

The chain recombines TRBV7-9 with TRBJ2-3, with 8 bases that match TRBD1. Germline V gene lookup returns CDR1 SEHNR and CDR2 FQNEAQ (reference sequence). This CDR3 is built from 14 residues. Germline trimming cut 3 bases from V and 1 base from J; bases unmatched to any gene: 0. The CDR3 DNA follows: TGTGCCAGCAGCTTGACAGGGGGCACAGATACGCAGTATTTT. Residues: CASSLTGGTDTQYF.

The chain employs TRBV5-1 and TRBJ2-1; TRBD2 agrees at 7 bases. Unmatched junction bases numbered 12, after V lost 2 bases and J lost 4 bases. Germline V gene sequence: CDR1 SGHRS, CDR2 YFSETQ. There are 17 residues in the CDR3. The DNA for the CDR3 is TGCGCCAGCAGCTTCCTAGCGGACCCGCTTTTTTACAATGAGCAGTTCTTC. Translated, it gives CASSFLADPLFYNEQFF.

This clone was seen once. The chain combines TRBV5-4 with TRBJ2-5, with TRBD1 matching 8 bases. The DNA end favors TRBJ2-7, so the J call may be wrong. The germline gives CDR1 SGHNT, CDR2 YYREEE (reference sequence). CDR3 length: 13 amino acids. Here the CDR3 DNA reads TGTGCCAGCAGCGCAGGACAGGGCTACGAGCAGTACTTC. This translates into CASSAGQGYEQYF.

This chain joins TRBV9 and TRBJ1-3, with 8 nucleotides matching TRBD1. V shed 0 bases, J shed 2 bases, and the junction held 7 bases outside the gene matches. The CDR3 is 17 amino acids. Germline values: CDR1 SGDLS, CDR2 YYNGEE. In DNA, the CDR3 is TGTGCCAGCAGCGTAGCTCCGTGGGACAGGACTGGAAACACCATATATTTT. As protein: CASSVAPWDRTGNTIYF. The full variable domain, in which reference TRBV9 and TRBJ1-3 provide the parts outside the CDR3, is DSGVTQTPKHLITATGQRVTLRCSPRSGDLSVYWYQQSLDQGLQFLIQYYNGEERAKGNILERFSAQQFPDLHSELNLSSLELGDSALYFCASSVAPWDRTGNTIYFGEGSWLTVV.

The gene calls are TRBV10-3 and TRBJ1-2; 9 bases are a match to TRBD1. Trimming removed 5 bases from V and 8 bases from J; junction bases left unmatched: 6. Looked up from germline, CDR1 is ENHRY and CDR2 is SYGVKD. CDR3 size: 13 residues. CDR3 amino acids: CAISTRDRDGYTF. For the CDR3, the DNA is TGTGCCATCAGTACCCGGGACAGGGACGGCTACACCTTC.

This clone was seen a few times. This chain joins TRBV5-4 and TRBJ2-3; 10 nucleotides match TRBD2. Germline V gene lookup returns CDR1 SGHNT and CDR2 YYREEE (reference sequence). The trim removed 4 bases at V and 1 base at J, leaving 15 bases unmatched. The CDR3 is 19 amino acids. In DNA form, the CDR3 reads TGTGCCAGCAGCCGAAGCGGGAGGGCCCAATCTTCTCGCACAGATACGCAGTATTTT. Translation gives CASSRSGRAQSSRTDTQYF.

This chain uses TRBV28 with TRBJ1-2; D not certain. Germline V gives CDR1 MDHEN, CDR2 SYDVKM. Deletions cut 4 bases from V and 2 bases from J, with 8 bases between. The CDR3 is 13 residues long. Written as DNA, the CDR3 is TGTGCCAGCAGTTATTCCGCAAACTATGGCTACACCTTC. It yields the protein CASSYSANYGYTF.

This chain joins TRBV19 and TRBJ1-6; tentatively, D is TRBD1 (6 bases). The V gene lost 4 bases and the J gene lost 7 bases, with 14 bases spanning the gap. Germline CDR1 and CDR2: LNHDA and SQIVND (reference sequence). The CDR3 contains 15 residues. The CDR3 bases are TGTGCCAGTAGTACCGTGGACAGATGGAATTCACCCCTCCACTTT. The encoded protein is CASSTVDRWNSPLHF.

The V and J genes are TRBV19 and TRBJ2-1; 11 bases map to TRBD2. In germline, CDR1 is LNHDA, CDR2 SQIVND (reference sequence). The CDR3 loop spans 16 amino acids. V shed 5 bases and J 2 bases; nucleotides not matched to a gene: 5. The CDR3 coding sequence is TGTGCCAGTAGTCCGGATAGCGGGAGGGCCTACAATGAGCAGTTCTTC. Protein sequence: CASSPDSGRAYNEQFF.

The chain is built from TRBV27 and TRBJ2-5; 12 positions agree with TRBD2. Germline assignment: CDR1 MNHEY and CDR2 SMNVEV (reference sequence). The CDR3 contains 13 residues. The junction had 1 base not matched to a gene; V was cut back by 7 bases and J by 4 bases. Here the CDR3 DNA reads TGTGCCAGCAAGGGACTAGCGGGAGAGACCCAGTACTTC. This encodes CASKGLAGETQYF.

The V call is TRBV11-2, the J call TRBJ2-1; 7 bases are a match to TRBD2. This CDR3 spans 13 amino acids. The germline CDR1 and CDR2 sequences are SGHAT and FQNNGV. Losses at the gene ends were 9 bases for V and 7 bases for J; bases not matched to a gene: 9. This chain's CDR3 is CASKAGDWNEQFF. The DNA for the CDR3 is TGTGCCAGTAAGGCGGGAGACTGGAATGAGCAGTTCTTC.

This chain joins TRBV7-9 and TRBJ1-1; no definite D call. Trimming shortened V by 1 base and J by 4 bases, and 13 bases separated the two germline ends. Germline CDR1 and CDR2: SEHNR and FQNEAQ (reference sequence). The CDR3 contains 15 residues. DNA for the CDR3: TGTGCCAGCAGCTTAGGAGGTTACGTTCCCACTGAAGCTTTCTTT. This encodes CASSLGGYVPTEAFF. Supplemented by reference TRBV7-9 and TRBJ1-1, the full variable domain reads DTGVSQNPRHKITKRGQNVTFRCDPISEHNRLYWYRQTLGQGPEFLTYFQNEAQLEKSRLLSDRFSAERPKGSFSTLEIQRTEQGDSAMYLCASSLGGYVPTEAFFGQGTRLTVV.

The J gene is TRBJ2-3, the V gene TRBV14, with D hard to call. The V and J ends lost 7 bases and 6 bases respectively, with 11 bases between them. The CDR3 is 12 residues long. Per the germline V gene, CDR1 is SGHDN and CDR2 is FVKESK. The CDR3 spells CASTLFGDTQYF. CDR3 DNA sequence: TGTGCCAGCACCCTATTTGGGGATACGCAGTATTTT.

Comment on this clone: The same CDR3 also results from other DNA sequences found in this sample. The chain's CDR3 is CASSRTRNTEAFF. The CDR3 nucleotides read TGTGCCAGCAGCCGGACCCGGAACACTGAAGCTTTCTTT. V and J are TRBV11-3 and TRBJ1-1; D call uncertain. Germline V CDR1 and CDR2: SGHNT, YENEEA. V lost 5 bases to trimming and J lost 1 base, with 8 bases between them. The CDR3 is 13 amino acids.

CDR3 protein: CAWSEKGTDTQYF. The DNA of the CDR3 is TGTGCCTGGAGTGAGAAGGGAACAGATACGCAGTATTTT. The chain employs TRBV30 and TRBJ2-3, with D uncertain. This CDR3 is built from 13 residues. Germline CDR1 reads GTSNPN; CDR2 reads SVGIG (reference sequence). V lost 1 base to trimming and J lost 3 bases, with 8 bases between them.

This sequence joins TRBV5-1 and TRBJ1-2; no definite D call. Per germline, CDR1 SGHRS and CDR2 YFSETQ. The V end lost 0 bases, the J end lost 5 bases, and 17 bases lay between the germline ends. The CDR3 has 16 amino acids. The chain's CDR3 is CASSLADGREGYGYTF. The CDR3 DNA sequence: TGCGCCAGCAGCTTGGCCGATGGGAGGGAAGGATATGGCTACACCTTC.

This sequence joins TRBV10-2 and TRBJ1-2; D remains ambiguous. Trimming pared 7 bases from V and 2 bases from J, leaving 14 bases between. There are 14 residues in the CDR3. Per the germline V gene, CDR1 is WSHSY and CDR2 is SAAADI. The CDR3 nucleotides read TGCGCCAGCAATTCCGGCCGAAGAAACTATGGCTACACCTTC. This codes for CASNSGRRNYGYTF.

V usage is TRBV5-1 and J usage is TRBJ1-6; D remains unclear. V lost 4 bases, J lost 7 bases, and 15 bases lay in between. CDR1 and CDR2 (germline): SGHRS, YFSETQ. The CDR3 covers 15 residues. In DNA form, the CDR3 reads TGCGCCAGCAGCGTCCGAGACATGGAAAATTCACCCCTCCACTTT. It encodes CASSVRDMENSPLHF. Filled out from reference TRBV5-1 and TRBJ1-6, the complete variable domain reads KAGVTQTPRYLIKTRGQQVTLSCSPISGHRSVSWYQQTPGQGLQFLFEYFSETQRNKGNFPGRFSGRQFSNSRSEMNVSTLELGDSALYLCASSVRDMENSPLHFGNGTRLTVT.